Each of the 32 T cell receptor beta chains below was sequenced from the same sample in a study of cytomegalovirus exposure and HLA in healthy donors (dated by TCRdb to the late 2010s). Library preparation was by the immunoSEQ multiplex PCR assay. For the multiplex PCR, a mixture combining 60 forward primers for TCR Vbeta segments and 13 reverse primers for TCR Jbeta segments was used. Entries here come from immuneACCESS through TCRdb and include only in-frame sequences with V and J called. Some clones fail to appear in such tables; in the studies checked, an unresolved V gene covers under half of the shortfall, and the cause of the remainder is unknown. The sample profile shows about 150,000 clones; more than 75% of them were found once. The ten largest clones take up over 2.5% of the sample. The specimen was PBMCs. These receptors originate from a man aged 25 to 40 in good health and CMV-seropositive.

The chain's CDR3 is CSVEGGQRDEQFF. CDR3 nucleotides: TGCAGCGTCGAGGGGGGACAGAGGGATGAGCAGTTCTTC. The V gene is TRBV29-1, the J gene TRBJ2-1; perhaps TRBD1 as D (7 bases). V was pared by 6 bases and J by 8 bases, with 17 bases between. Germline CDR1 and CDR2: SQVTM and ANQGSEA. The length of the CDR3 is 13 residues.

CDR3 region: CASSQGGTALYEQYF. The CDR3 DNA reads TGCGCCAGCAGCCAAGGTGGGACAGCTCTCTACGAGCAGTACTTC. The rearrangement links TRBV4-1 to TRBJ2-7; 7 bases are shared with TRBD1. The length of the CDR3 is 15 residues. V was pared by 1 base and J by 3 bases, with 6 bases of the junction left unmatched. The V gene's germline CDR1 is MGHRA and CDR2 YSYEKL.

The chain is built from TRBV4-2 and TRBJ1-1; D remains unclear. From germline, CDR1 is LGHNA and CDR2 YNFKEQ. This CDR3 spans 16 amino acids. V gave up 0 bases and J gave up 4 bases, with 15 bases separating them. CDR3: CASSQDWEASRTEAFF. In DNA, the CDR3 is TGTGCCAGCAGCCAAGATTGGGAGGCTTCGCGCACTGAAGCTTTCTTT.

This clone appeared a few times. J is TRBJ2-5 and V is TRBV2, with 8 bases identical to TRBD1. The junction had 11 bases not matched to a gene; V was cut back by 3 bases and J by 5 bases. CDR3 length: 16 amino acids. CDR1 is SNHLY and CDR2 is FYNNEI in the germline V gene. DNA of the CDR3: TGTGCCAGCAGTGACAGGGGGCACCCGGTGTGGGAGACCCAGTACTTC. Translation gives CASSDRGHPVWETQYF.

This sequence joins TRBV6-5 and TRBJ1-2, with 8 bases fitting TRBD1. V trimming: 4 bases; J trimming: 3 bases; junction bases outside the gene matches: 7. The CDR3 extends over 15 amino acids. The germline V gene has CDR1 MNHEY and CDR2 SVGAGI. The DNA for the CDR3 is TGTGCCAGCAGTTTAATAACAGGGGGTCACTATGGCTACACCTTC. Translating gives CASSLITGGHYGYTF.

This chain links TRBV5-1 with TRBJ2-7; 8 bases are shared with TRBD2. J was trimmed by 3 bases and V by 5 bases; bases with no gene match: 10. The CDR3 sequence is 15 residues long. Germline CDR1 is SGHRS and CDR2 is YFSETQ. The DNA for the CDR3 is TGCGCCAGCAGGGCACTAGCGGCTCCTGTCTACGAGCAGTACGTC. Its protein product is CASRALAAPVYEQYV.

The rearrangement joins TRBV19 to TRBJ2-7; D may be TRBD1 (6 bases). Germline V gene data show CDR1 as LNHDA and CDR2 as SQIVND (reference sequence). The CDR3 is made up of 14 amino acids. Between the trimmed V and J ends, which lost 5 bases and 2 bases, there was a span of 13 bases. This CDR3 is CASSAGTSTYEQYF. The CDR3 nucleotides read TGTGCCAGTAGTGCCGGGACATCGACCTACGAGCAGTACTTC.

The chain couples TRBV7-6 to TRBJ2-5; 7 nucleotides match TRBD1. V was pared by 5 bases and J by 5 bases, with 8 bases of the junction left unmatched. The CDR3 spans 14 residues. Germline CDR1 is SGHVS and CDR2 is FNYEAQ. CDR3 sequence reads: CASSDRQGRETQYF. The DNA for the CDR3 is TGTGCCAGCAGCGATCGACAGGGCCGCGAGACCCAGTACTTC.

This chain connects TRBV6-1 to TRBJ2-7, with D unclear. Germline V gene lookup returns CDR1 MNHNS and CDR2 SASEGT. V lost 8 bases and J lost 3, with 17 bases in between. The CDR3 runs 14 residues. Here the CDR3 DNA reads TGTGCCAGCCAGTACAGTCCCGAATTCTACGAGCAGTACGTC. It specifies CASQYSPEFYEQYV.

The rearrangement links TRBV6-6 to TRBJ1-5; no definite D call. Trimming pared 2 bases from V and 6 bases from J, leaving 5 bases between. This CDR3 is 12 amino acids long. Per germline, CDR1 MNHNY and CDR2 SVGAGI (reference sequence). CDR3 protein: CASSYPGQPQHF. The CDR3 DNA reads as TGTGCCAGCAGTTACCCCGGTCAGCCCCAGCATTTT.

The V and J genes are TRBV14 and TRBJ2-7; 8 bases map to TRBD2. J gave up 3 bases and V 4 bases, and 8 bases lay outside the gene matches. Germline loops: CDR1 SGHDN, CDR2 FVKESK. The length of the CDR3 is 15 residues. CDR3 bases: TGTGCCAGCAGCCCCTACGGGACTAGACGCTACGAGCAGTACTTC. This codes for CASSPYGTRRYEQYF. The full variable domain, its missing parts supplied by reference TRBV14 and TRBJ2-7, is EAGVTQFPSHSVIEKGQTVTLRCDPISGHDNLYWYRRVMGKEIKFLLHFVKESKQDESGMPNNRFLAERTGGTYSTLKVQPAELEDSGVYFCASSPYGTRRYEQYFGPGTRLTVT.

This sequence joins TRBV9 and TRBJ2-2; D possibly corresponds to TRBD2 (6 bases). The CDR3 is 16 residues long. Germline V lookup: CDR1 SGDLS, CDR2 YYNGEE. V was clipped by 1 base and J by 0 bases, with 10 bases between them. The CDR3 DNA sequence: TGTGCCAGCAGCGTATCCGGGAGCGCGAACACCGGGGAGCTGTTTTTT. This encodes CASSVSGSANTGELFF.

As concerns this clone: Other nucleotide sequences in the sample specify the same CDR3. The V call is TRBV15, the J call TRBJ2-5; 10 bases align to TRBD2. In germline, CDR1 is LNHNV, CDR2 YYDKDF (reference sequence). The length of the CDR3 is 16 residues. V shed 1 base and J 4 bases; nucleotides not matched to a gene: 6. CDR3 nucleotides: TGTGCCACCAGCAGAGGCGAGCGGGAGGGGAGAGAGACCCAGTACTTC. Its translation: CATSRGEREGRETQYF.

V is TRBV6-6 and J is TRBJ2-2, with a weak D call TRBD1 (5 bases). This CDR3 is built from 15 residues. CDR1 is MNHNY and CDR2 is SVGAGI in the germline V gene (reference sequence). V lost 3 bases, J lost 1 base, and 9 bases lay in between. The CDR3 region is CASSYSRENTGELFF. The CDR3 nucleotides read TGTGCCAGCAGTTATTCCAGGGAGAACACCGGGGAGCTGTTTTTT.

J is TRBJ1-6 and V is TRBV11-2; 11 bases fit TRBD1. Trimming removed 0 bases from V and 9 bases from J; junction bases left unmatched: 10. Germline V gene lookup returns CDR1 SGHAT and CDR2 FQNNGV. The CDR3 contains 18 residues. CDR3 sequence reads: CASSLEARDRGLGSPLHF. The CDR3 DNA reads TGTGCCAGCAGCTTAGAAGCCCGGGACAGGGGGTTGGGTTCACCCCTCCACTTT.

The chain is built from TRBV6-5 and TRBJ2-3; TRBD1 is a possible D gene (5 bases). The V gene lost 5 bases and the J gene lost 2 bases, with 11 bases spanning the gap. Germline values: CDR1 MNHEY, CDR2 SVGAGI. This CDR3 has 14 amino acids. The CDR3 protein is CASSPDTSTDTQYF. Written as DNA, the CDR3 is TGTGCCAGCAGTCCGGACACCTCCACAGATACGCAGTATTTT.

The V and J genes are TRBV5-6 and TRBJ2-3, with D maybe TRBD1 (6 bases). CDR3 length: 17 residues. V lost 0 bases, J lost 7 bases, and 21 bases lay in between. Germline V CDR1 and CDR2: SGHDT, YYEEEE. CDR3 region: CASSLASGQTTGYTQYF. The CDR3 DNA sequence: TGTGCCAGCAGCTTGGCCTCCGGACAGACTACGGGCTATACGCAGTATTTT.

Concerning this clone: A read error may produce the germline difference seen at one junction end. This chain uses TRBV7-9 with TRBJ2-7; a weak D match, TRBD1 (5 bases). The CDR3 sequence is 14 residues long. Germline loops: CDR1 SEHNR, CDR2 FQNEAQ (reference sequence). The CDR3 spells CSSSLGPGTYEQYF. CDR3 DNA: TGTTCCAGCAGCTTAGGTCCAGGGACCTACGAGCAGTACTTC. Based on the CDR3 plus reference TRBV7-9 and TRBJ2-7, the full variable domain is DTGVSQNPRHKITKRGQNVTFRCDPISEHNRLYWYRQTLGQGPEFLTYFQNEAQLEKSRLLSDRFSAERPKGSFSTLEIQRTEQGDSAMYLCSSSLGPGTYEQYFGPGTRLTVT.

The table lists this clone with a few counts. The genes are TRBV6-1 and TRBJ1-1; no firm D call. The CDR3 consists of 13 residues. V was pared by 9 bases and J by 11 bases, with 22 bases between. Looked up from germline, CDR1 is MNHNS and CDR2 is SASEGT. CDR3 nucleotide sequence: TGTGCCAGTACATTTGGCAGGCACTTTAAGGCTTTCTTT. As protein: CASTFGRHFKAFF.

As for this clone: This CDR3 is also generated by other DNA sequences in the sample. Here the CDR3 DNA reads TGTGCCAGCTCACGGGACAGGGCAAACACCGGGGAGCTGTTTTTT. This sequence encodes CASSRDRANTGELFF. The J gene is TRBJ2-2, the V gene TRBV18, with 9 bases fitting TRBD1. This CDR3 has 15 residues. Germline CDR1 KGHSH, CDR2 LQKENI. Trimming took 4 bases from V and 2 from J; bases not matched to a gene: 2.

The CDR3 sequence: CSVEDWTGSSYGYTF. DNA for the CDR3: TGCAGCGTTGAAGACTGGACAGGGTCGAGCTATGGCTACACCTTC. The chain joins TRBV29-1 to TRBJ1-2; 8 positions match TRBD1. CDR3 length: 15 residues. Trimming removed 0 bases from V and 4 bases from J; junction bases left unmatched: 7. CDR1 is SQVTM, CDR2 ANQGSEA, per germline.

This sequence joins TRBV29-1 and TRBJ1-3; TRBD1 is a possible D gene (6 bases). Per germline, CDR1 SQVTM and CDR2 ANQGSEA. The V and J ends lost 6 bases and 9 bases respectively, with 15 bases between them. This CDR3 is 12 amino acids long. DNA for the CDR3: TGCAGCGTCCTACAGGGAGACGGCACCATATATTTT. This encodes CSVLQGDGTIYF.

In this sample, this clone turned up once. V is TRBV11-3 and J is TRBJ2-7, with 10 bases lining up with TRBD2. The V segment lost 1 base and the J segment 0 bases; nucleotides outside the gene matches: 6. CDR1 is SGHNT and CDR2 is YENEEA in the germline V gene. The CDR3 has 17 amino acids. The DNA for the CDR3 is TGTGCCAGCAGCTTAGGATTCGGGACTAGCGTCTCCTACGAGCAGTACTTC. This translates into CASSLGFGTSVSYEQYF.

This clone has just a few counts. The chain has TRBV5-1 and TRBJ2-1, with D unresolved. This CDR3 comprises 15 residues. From germline, CDR1 is SGHRS and CDR2 YFSETQ. Trimming took 0 bases from V and 5 from J, leaving 12 bases between them. The CDR3 spells CASSLGLVGNNEQFF. In nucleotides, the CDR3 is TGCGCCAGCAGCTTGGGTCTAGTCGGCAACAATGAGCAGTTCTTC.

The genes are TRBV6-1 and TRBJ2-5, with 8 bases aligning to TRBD2. Germline CDR1 reads MNHNS; CDR2 reads SASEGT. This CDR3 comprises 15 residues. Trimming at V came to 1 base and at J to 0 bases, leaving 1 base not matched to a gene. CDR3 nucleotides: TGTGCCAGCAGTGAAGTAGCGGGACACCAAGAGACCCAGTACTTC. Residues: CASSEVAGHQETQYF.

V is TRBV7-8 and J is TRBJ2-5; 8 nucleotides align to TRBD2. V lost 0 bases, J lost 4 bases, and 4 bases stayed unmatched. Germline V gene sequence: CDR1 SGHVS, CDR2 FQNEAQ. The CDR3 loop spans 15 amino acids. CDR3 loop: CASSLARGAGETQYF. CDR3 in DNA: TGTGCCAGCAGCTTAGCGCGGGGGGCTGGAGAGACCCAGTACTTC.

The rearrangement joins TRBV19 to TRBJ1-6; no definite D call. Trimming removed 8 bases at V and 1 base at J, with 9 bases between. The CDR3 contains 14 residues. Germline CDR1 and CDR2: LNHDA and SQIVND (reference sequence). In nucleotides, the CDR3 is TGTGCCAGTGGTTCTAGGTCCTATAATTCACCCCTCCACTTT. This translates into CASGSRSYNSPLHF. The full variable domain, completed using reference TRBV19 and TRBJ1-6, is DGGITQSPKYLFRKEGQNVTLSCEQNLNHDAMYWYRQDPGQGLRLIYYSQIVNDFQKGDIAEGYSVSREKKESFPLTVTSAQKNPTAFYLCASGSRSYNSPLHFGNGTRLTVT.

V is TRBV6-1 and J is TRBJ2-7, with TRBD1 matching over 10 bases. V dropped 8 bases and J dropped 2; count of bases not matched to a gene: 3. This CDR3 is built from 13 residues. Germline assignment: CDR1 MNHNS and CDR2 SASEGT. The CDR3 spells CASRGQGPYEQYF. The CDR3 bases are TGTGCCAGCCGGGGACAGGGGCCCTACGAGCAGTACTTC.

This clone was seen once. The V gene is TRBV30, the J gene TRBJ2-5; D gene unclear. V was clipped by 0 bases and J by 4 bases, with 6 bases between them. The germline gives CDR1 GTSNPN, CDR2 SVGIG (reference sequence). The length of the CDR3 is 12 residues. The DNA of the CDR3 is TGTGCCTGGAGTGTACATCGAGAGACCCAGTACTTC. Residues: CAWSVHRETQYF. The full variable domain, rest sourced from reference TRBV30 and TRBJ2-5, is SQTIHQWPATLVQPVGSPLSLECTVEGTSNPNLYWYRQAAGRGLQLLFYSVGIGQISSEVPQNLSASRPQDRQFILSSKKLLLSDSGFYLCAWSVHRETQYFGPGTRLLVL.

This chain joins TRBV27 and TRBJ2-5; the D gene is possibly TRBD1 (5 bases). The CDR3 contains 15 residues. Germline V CDR1 and CDR2: MNHEY, SMNVEV (reference sequence). V gave up 4 bases and J gave up 4 bases, with 16 bases separating them. The CDR3 coding sequence is TGTGCCAGCAGTTGGGGCCCTCGCTTGGGAGAGACCCAGTACTTC. The encoded protein is CASSWGPRLGETQYF.

V and J are TRBV6-5 and TRBJ1-1; tentatively, D is TRBD1 (5 bases). V gave up 5 bases and J gave up 0 bases, with 13 bases separating them. Per the germline V gene, CDR1 is MNHEY and CDR2 is SVGAGI. The CDR3 covers 15 residues. CDR3 sequence reads: CASSGGATMNTEAFF. Here the CDR3 DNA reads TGTGCCAGCAGTGGCGGGGCAACTATGAACACTGAAGCTTTCTTT.

The gene calls are TRBV12-5 and TRBJ2-7, with TRBD1 matching 9 bases. The CDR3 runs to 14 residues. Unmatched junction bases numbered 5, after V lost 6 bases and J lost 2 bases. Germline V gene lookup returns CDR1 LGHNT and CDR2 FRNRAP. The CDR3 sequence: CASGAGDRAYEQYF. The CDR3 DNA follows: TGTGCTAGTGGGGCGGGGGACAGGGCCTACGAGCAGTACTTC. Full variable domain (missing parts from reference TRBV12-5 and TRBJ2-7): DARVTQTPRHKVTEMGQEVTMRCQPILGHNTVFWYRQTMMQGLELLAYFRNRAPLDDSGMPKDRFSAEMPDATLATLKIQPSEPRDSAVYFCASGAGDRAYEQYFGPGTRLTVT.